The next 32 T cell receptor beta chains were all read from a single sample in a study of blood T cell repertoires in COVID-19. Sequencing was performed with immunoSEQ multiplex PCR; in TCRdb, only in-frame clones are kept and a portion is missing. The sample contains a few hundred thousand clones, 80% to 90% of which appear only once. Sequenced: PBMCs or T cells enriched from blood (not recorded which). Receptors originate from a young man who had recovered from COVID-19.

The CDR3 nucleotides read TGTGCCAGCAAGAAACAGGGGTCGGGCGAGCAGTACTTC. Its protein is CASKKQGSGEQYF. The chain couples TRBV12-3 or TRBV12-4 to TRBJ2-7; 7 nucleotides agree with TRBD1. This CDR3 spans 13 amino acids. After removal of 7 bases from V and 6 bases from J, the junction contained 9 bases not matched to a gene.

This rearrangement joins TRBV24-1 to TRBJ1-2; a weak D match, TRBD1 (5 bases). Trimming took off 5 bases at V and 4 bases at J, with 10 bases between the two ends. There are 13 residues in the CDR3. Germline CDR1 and CDR2: KGHDR and SFDVKD. CDR3 coding DNA: TGTGCCACCAGTGCAGACAGCTTCTATGGCTACACCTTC. Translating gives CATSADSFYGYTF.

The CDR3 DNA is TGTGCCAGCAGTGAAATGGTAGCGGTTCGTGCAGATACGCAGTATTTT. Translation: CASSEMVAVRADTQYF. The chain joins TRBV6-1 to TRBJ2-3; a possible D gene is TRBD2 (6 bases). Looked up from germline, CDR1 is MNHNS and CDR2 is SASEGT. V was trimmed by 2 bases and J by 4 bases, leaving 16 bases between them. CDR3 length: 16 amino acids.

CDR3 nucleotides: TGTGCCAGCAGCCAACGGGTCTATCTCGACACCGGGGAGCTGTTTTTT. This translates into CASSQRVYLDTGELFF. V and J are TRBV11-2 and TRBJ2-2, with unresolved D. V was pared by 5 bases and J by 3 bases, with 16 bases between. CDR3 length equals 16 residues. Germline values: CDR1 SGHAT, CDR2 FQNNGV.

The rearrangement links TRBV7-2 to TRBJ2-1; 12 bases align to TRBD2. V dropped 5 bases and J dropped 1; count of bases not matched to a gene: 12. Germline CDR1 SGHTA, CDR2 FQGNSA. The CDR3 runs to 19 residues. The CDR3, as DNA: TGTGCCAGCAGCCGGCGCGGGGCTAGCGGGAGGGGGTCCTACAATGAGCAGTTCTTC. It codes for CASSRRGASGRGSYNEQFF.

The chain carries TRBV5-4 and TRBJ1-1; D unresolved. This CDR3 region has 13 residues. The V and J ends lost 2 bases and 2 bases respectively, with 7 bases between them. Germline lookup yields CDR1 SGHNT and CDR2 YYREEE (reference sequence). The CDR3 reads CASSLTLNTEAFF. The CDR3 DNA sequence: TGTGCCAGCAGCTTAACTCTTAACACTGAAGCTTTCTTT.

The gene calls are TRBV28 and TRBJ2-3, with 7 bases aligning to TRBD1. This CDR3 has 15 amino acids. Unmatched junction bases numbered 6, after V lost 4 bases and J lost 2 bases. CDR1 is MDHEN, CDR2 SYDVKM, per germline. The CDR3 here is CASSSGTENTDTQYF. DNA for the CDR3: TGTGCCAGCAGTTCTGGGACAGAAAACACAGATACGCAGTATTTT.

This clone showed up just a few times. The rearrangement uses TRBV27 and TRBJ1-5; the D is unclear. Germline V gene data show CDR1 as MNHEY and CDR2 as SMNVEV (reference sequence). The V end lost 0 bases, the J end lost 11 bases, and 11 bases lay between the germline ends. This CDR3 has 13 residues. The CDR3 sequence is CASSLSRASSQHF. The CDR3 DNA reads as TGTGCCAGCAGTTTATCTAGAGCAAGTTCCCAGCATTTT.

The chain links TRBV10-2 to TRBJ1-1, with unresolved D. The CDR3 runs to 13 residues. Per the germline V gene, CDR1 is WSHSY and CDR2 is SAAADI. Trimming left V 4 bases short and J 0 bases short, with 6 bases between. CDR3 sequence (DNA): TGCGCCAGCAGTGGTTCTATGAACACTGAAGCTTTCTTT. Protein: CASSGSMNTEAFF.

This rearrangement joins TRBV6-5 to TRBJ1-6; the match to TRBD1 covers 8 bases. With 7 bases clipped from V and 4 bases from J, the junction kept 3 bases outside the gene matches. The CDR3 runs 14 residues. Looked up from germline, CDR1 is MNHEY and CDR2 is SVGAGI. CDR3 sequence (DNA): TGTGCCAGCACTGGGGACAGGTATAATTCACCCCTCCACTTT. Protein product: CASTGDRYNSPLHF.

This clone occurred once. This chain uses TRBV7-3 with TRBJ2-3; no definite D call. This CDR3 contains 12 residues. From germline, CDR1 is SGHTA and CDR2 FQGTGA. With 5 bases removed from V and 7 bases from J, the gap between germline ends came to 10 bases. The CDR3: CASSPFRNTQYF. The CDR3 DNA reads as TGTGCCAGCAGCCCCTTCAGAAATACGCAGTATTTT.

This rearrangement joins TRBV20-1 to TRBJ1-1; the D gene is possibly TRBD1 (5 bases). This CDR3 contains 11 residues. Germline V lookup: CDR1 DFQATT, CDR2 SNEGSKA (reference sequence). Between the trimmed V and J ends, which lost 2 bases and 8 bases, there was a span of 9 bases. CDR3 protein: CSARPGEEAFF. The CDR3 DNA follows: TGCAGTGCTAGACCGGGGGAGGAAGCTTTCTTT.

The genes are TRBV10-1 and TRBJ2-1, with 7 bases that match TRBD1. There are 15 residues in the CDR3. Germline V gene lookup returns CDR1 WNHNN and CDR2 SYGVQD (reference sequence). J lost 6 bases, V lost 2 bases, and 7 bases had no gene match. This chain's CDR3 is CASSEPMTGINEQFF. The CDR3 region has the DNA TGCGCCAGCAGTGAGCCGATGACAGGGATCAATGAGCAGTTCTTC.

The rearrangement uses TRBV3-1 (or the pseudogene TRBV3-2) and TRBJ1-6; 10 positions agree with TRBD1. CDR3 size: 15 residues. Germline V gene lookup returns CDR1 LGHDT and CDR2 YNNKEL (reference sequence). The ends lost 5 bases at V and 10 bases at J; junction bases unmatched: 8. The CDR3 protein is CASSELTGQGSPLHF. The CDR3 bases are TGTGCCAGCAGCGAACTAACGGGACAGGGGTCACCCCTCCACTTT.

The chain is built from TRBV5-4 and TRBJ2-1; the D gene is possibly TRBD2 (7 bases). The CDR3 sequence is 14 residues long. Germline-derived CDR1 and CDR2 are SGHNT and YYREEE (reference sequence). V was trimmed by 0 bases and J by 6 bases, leaving 10 bases between them. The CDR3 is CASSLERGGNEQFF. CDR3 coding DNA: TGTGCCAGCAGCTTGGAAAGGGGGGGCAATGAGCAGTTCTTC.

The chain is built from TRBV7-2 and TRBJ1-1; 9 nucleotides line up with TRBD1. The CDR3 has 15 residues. The V segment lost 6 bases and the J segment 7 bases; nucleotides outside the gene matches: 12. Germline V lookup: CDR1 SGHTA, CDR2 FQGNSA. CDR3 DNA sequence: TGTGCCAGCAGACCCGAGACAGGGGGACAGGGTGAAGCTTTCTTT. Encoded protein: CASRPETGGQGEAFF.

The V call is TRBV25-1, the J call TRBJ1-2; 9 positions match TRBD1. This CDR3 is 18 amino acids long. Germline V CDR1 and CDR2: MGHDK, SYGVNS. The ends lost 4 bases at V and 8 bases at J; junction bases unmatched: 20. CDR3 region: CASSAYTGDRAPSRGYTF. CDR3 bases: TGTGCCAGCAGTGCATATACAGGGGACAGGGCCCCAAGTAGGGGCTACACCTTC.

The rearrangement joins TRBV7-2 to TRBJ2-3; 7 bases line up with TRBD2. CDR1 and CDR2 from the germline V gene are SGHTA and FQGNSA. This CDR3 is 14 amino acids long. V lost 6 bases, J lost 4 bases, and 7 bases stayed unmatched. The CDR3 loop reads CASRDIRGADTQYF. In nucleotides, the CDR3 is TGTGCCAGCAGGGATATCCGGGGGGCAGATACGCAGTATTTT.

The genes are TRBV28 and TRBJ1-5; D gene uncertain. This CDR3 has 13 amino acids. Germline loops: CDR1 MDHEN, CDR2 SYDVKM. Trimming removed 2 bases from V and 1 base from J, with 3 bases in between. CDR3 sequence reads: CASSLLSNQPQHF. In nucleotides, the CDR3 is TGTGCCAGCAGTTTACTAAGCAATCAGCCCCAGCATTTT.

This rearrangement joins TRBV7-9 to TRBJ1-4, with 8 positions matching TRBD1. Germline CDR1 reads SEHNR; CDR2 reads FQNEAQ (reference sequence). The CDR3 consists of 14 residues. The V gene end was trimmed by 3 bases and the J gene end by 4 bases; junction bases not matched to a gene: 1. The CDR3 loop reads CASSLGQVNEKLFF. The CDR3 nucleotides are TGTGCCAGCAGCTTGGGACAGGTTAATGAAAAACTGTTTTTT.

This clone was counted only a few times. The CDR3 is CASSLSPGSSYNEQFF. DNA of the CDR3: TGTGCCAGCAGCTTAAGTCCCGGGAGCTCCTACAATGAGCAGTTCTTC. This chain joins TRBV7-3 and TRBJ2-1; tentative D call: TRBD2 (6 bases). This CDR3 has 16 residues. V lost 1 base to trimming and J lost 0 bases, with 10 bases between them. CDR1 and CDR2 (germline): SGHTA, FQGTGA.

This clone turned up a few times. V usage is TRBV18 and J usage is TRBJ1-5; TRBD1 might be the D (5 bases). The CDR3 length is 13 residues. Trimming pared 4 bases from V and 5 bases from J, leaving 9 bases between. Per the germline V gene, CDR1 is KGHSH and CDR2 is LQKENI. Here the CDR3 DNA reads TGTGCCAGCTCACGAGGGGAGGATCAGCCCCAGCATTTT. This gives the protein CASSRGEDQPQHF.

The sample holds a few counts of this clone. The chain is built from TRBV5-5 and TRBJ2-1; 9 bases are shared with TRBD2. Germline-derived CDR1 and CDR2 are SGHKS and YYEKEE (reference sequence). The CDR3 spans 15 residues. Unmatched junction bases numbered 6, after V lost 3 bases and J lost 5 bases. The CDR3 nucleotides are TGTGCCAGCAGCTCGCTAGCGGGGATCCACAATGAGCAGTTCTTC. This sequence encodes CASSSLAGIHNEQFF.

V and J are TRBV7-9 and TRBJ1-3, with D unresolved. With 5 bases removed from V and 1 base from J, the gap between germline ends came to 12 bases. This CDR3 comprises 15 residues. Germline-derived CDR1 and CDR2 are SEHNR and FQNEAQ (reference sequence). The CDR3: CASSPKLRSGNTIYF. For the CDR3, the DNA is TGTGCCAGCAGCCCAAAACTGCGGTCTGGAAACACCATATATTTT.

The chain is built from TRBV14 and TRBJ2-1; 9 nucleotides agree with TRBD2. The length of the CDR3 is 15 residues. Germline V CDR1 and CDR2: SGHDN, FVKESK. J gave up 5 bases and V 4 bases, and 6 bases lay outside the gene matches. The CDR3 is CASSRRSSGNNEQFF. CDR3 coding DNA: TGTGCCAGCAGCCGTAGGTCTAGCGGGAACAATGAGCAGTTCTTC.

The chain employs TRBV7-3 and TRBJ2-1; 15 bases are shared with TRBD2. Trimming took 0 bases from V and 9 from J; bases not matched to a gene: 0. The CDR3 runs 15 residues. In germline, CDR1 is SGHTA, CDR2 FQGTGA. CDR3 residues: CASSLTGLAGGEQFF. CDR3 DNA sequence: TGTGCCAGCAGCTTAACGGGACTAGCGGGGGGTGAGCAGTTCTTC.

As DNA, the CDR3 is TGTGCCACCCGACAGGGACTCAATTCACCCCTCCACTTT. Its protein product is CATRQGLNSPLHF. V usage is TRBV6-6 and J usage is TRBJ1-6; TRBD1 matches at 7 bases. CDR1 MNHNY and CDR2 SVGAGI come from the germline V gene (reference sequence). The CDR3 runs 13 residues. J was trimmed by 7 bases and V by 10 bases; bases with no gene match: 7.

This chain uses TRBV28 with TRBJ1-6; D is ambiguous. Germline V CDR1 and CDR2: MDHEN, SYDVKM. With 10 bases removed from V and 5 bases from J, the gap between germline ends came to 15 bases. The CDR3 is 14 residues long. CDR3 DNA sequence: TGTGCCACCGGAGGAGACAAAAATAATTCACCCCTCCACTTT. Protein sequence: CATGGDKNNSPLHF.

The CDR3 protein is CASSLEDGSFYEQYF. CDR3 DNA sequence: TGTGCCAGCAGCTTGGAGGATGGGAGCTTCTACGAGCAGTACTTC. The rearrangement uses TRBV5-4 and TRBJ2-7; a possible D gene is TRBD2 (5 bases). This CDR3 contains 15 residues. Deletions cut 0 bases from V and 3 bases from J, with 13 bases between. Germline V CDR1 and CDR2: SGHNT, YYREEE (reference sequence).

This clone showed up just once. V usage is TRBV29-1 and J usage is TRBJ2-1, with D possibly being TRBD2 (7 bases). Deletions cut 7 bases from V and 9 bases from J, with 25 bases between. The CDR3 extends over 15 amino acids. CDR1 and CDR2 (germline): SQVTM, ANQGSEA. This CDR3 reads CSAETIVGGQGEQFF. The DNA for the CDR3 is TGCAGCGCCGAGACAATCGTGGGGGGGCAGGGTGAGCAGTTCTTC.

The gene calls are TRBV4-1 and TRBJ1-6; 7 bases line up with TRBD1. J gave up 1 base and V 2 bases, and 8 bases lay outside the gene matches. CDR1 MGHRA and CDR2 YSYEKL come from the germline V gene. CDR3 length equals 18 residues. DNA for the CDR3: TGCGCCAGCAGCCAACTCTACAGGGGACCTTCCTATAATTCACCCCTCCACTTT. Encoded protein: CASSQLYRGPSYNSPLHF.

V is TRBV27 and J is TRBJ1-1; TRBD1 matches at 8 bases. Looked up from germline, CDR1 is MNHEY and CDR2 is SMNVEV (reference sequence). This CDR3 spans 13 amino acids. Trimming took 3 bases from V and 7 from J; bases not matched to a gene: 4. The DNA for the CDR3 is TGTGCCAGCAGTTTCGCAGGGGGCGGTGAAGCTTTCTTT. Its translation is CASSFAGGGEAFF.